These T cell receptor beta chains were read from a single sample in a study of blood T cell repertoires in COVID-19. This table comes from immunoSEQ multiplex PCR, and its TCRdb copy is limited to in-frame clones, with some not included. This table holds about 300,000 clones, roughly 85% found once. The sample consisted of peripheral blood. Receptors were obtained from a woman aged 50 to 65 who had recovered from COVID-19. The CDR3 runs from the conserved cysteine through the conserved F or W. D genes are given only for firm matches. Part of the rows lack a size; the others show once, few, many or a class for expanded clones.

clone_size	cdr3_length	v_call	d_call	j_call	cdr3_nt	cdr3_aa
NA	13	TRBV7-2	TRBD2	TRBJ2-1	TGTGCCAGCTTCCCCGGGGGGGGCAATGAGCAGTTCTTC	CASFPGGGNEQFF
NA	19	TRBV4-3	NA	TRBJ2-3	TGCGCCAGCAGCCAAGACGCTGGATCTTGGCGGGGCGGCACAGATACGCAGTATTTT	CASSQDAGSWRGGTDTQYF
NA	14	TRBV4-3	NA	TRBJ1-2	TGCGCCAGCAGCCAAGATAGTACTAACTATGGCTACACCTTC	CASSQDSTNYGYTF
NA	15	TRBV7-2	TRBD2	TRBJ2-3	TGTGCCAGCAGTTCCAAGCGGGGGGGAAAAGATACGCAGTATTTT	CASSSKRGGKDTQYF
NA	15	TRBV30	TRBD1	TRBJ1-3	TGTGCCTGGAGGGGGGACAGGGGAACTGGAAACACCATATATTTT	CAWRGDRGTGNTIYF
few	17	TRBV25-1	TRBD1	TRBJ1-6	TGTGCCAGCAGTGAATACTTCGGGACAGGGGGATATTCACCCCTCCACTTT	CASSEYFGTGGYSPLHF
NA	12	TRBV27	NA	TRBJ1-1	TGTGCCAGCAGACAGTTGAACACTGAAGCTTTCTTT	CASRQLNTEAFF
NA	14	TRBV3-1/TRBV3-2	NA	TRBJ2-3	TGTGCCAGCAGCCAAGCCCCGCGGACAGATACGCAGTATTTT	CASSQAPRTDTQYF
NA	15	TRBV5-4	NA	TRBJ2-1	TGTGCCAGCAGCTTGCGCGGCATCCAAAACAATGAGCAGTTCTTC	CASSLRGIQNNEQFF
NA	13	TRBV18	TRBD1	TRBJ2-1	TGTGCCAGCGCCACCGGGACAGGGGTCAGGCAGTTCTTC	CASATGTGVRQFF
NA	13	TRBV7-2	NA	TRBJ2-3	TGTGCCAGCAGCCCAGCTAGCGCAGATACGCAGTATTTT	CASSPASADTQYF
NA	16	TRBV19	NA	TRBJ1-5	TGTGCCAGCCGAGCATTTGGGGGCAGGGAGAATCAGCCCCAGCATTTT	CASRAFGGRENQPQHF
NA	16	TRBV3-1/TRBV3-2	TRBD1	TRBJ1-5	TGTGCCAGCAGCCAAGGGACAGGGTATAGCAATCAGCCCCAGCATTTT	CASSQGTGYSNQPQHF
NA	20	TRBV21-1	NA	TRBJ1-5	TGTGCCAGCAGCCTCCCTAATGGGGACAGGGATGACCCTAGCAATCAGCCCCAGCATTTT	CASSLPNGDRDDPSNQPQHF
NA	15	TRBV5-8	TRBD1	TRBJ2-7	TGTGCCAGCAGCTTATCTGGGACAGACACCTACGAGCAGTACTTC	CASSLSGTDTYEQYF
NA	13	TRBV7-2	TRBD2	TRBJ2-5	TGTGCCAGCAGCTTTGCGGGGGACCGGACCCAGTACTTC	CASSFAGDRTQYF
once	16	TRBV4-3	TRBD1	TRBJ2-7	TGCGCCAGCAGCCAAGACCTCGGACAGGGTTACTACGAGCAGTACTTC	CASSQDLGQGYYEQYF
NA	16	TRBV18	TRBD1	TRBJ1-2	TGTGCCAGCTCACCAGGGGACAGTTTCTCCAACTATGGCTACACCTTC	CASSPGDSFSNYGYTF
NA	14	TRBV5-5	TRBD1	TRBJ2-7	TGTGCCAGCAGCAGGGGGACAGGGGGCTACGAGCAGTACTTC	CASSRGTGGYEQYF
NA	13	TRBV30	NA	TRBJ1-4	TGTGCCTTGTCCGGACAATTTAATGAAAAACTGTTTTTT	CALSGQFNEKLFF
few	16	TRBV4-1	TRBD1	TRBJ1-5	TGCGCCAGCAGCCAAGATCCGGGACAGGGCAATCAGCCCCAGCATTTT	CASSQDPGQGNQPQHF
NA	15	TRBV28	NA	TRBJ2-4	TGTGCCAGCAGTTTAATCGGGGGAGCCAAAAACATTCAGTACTTC	CASSLIGGAKNIQYF
few	17	TRBV5-1	TRBD2	TRBJ2-3	TGCGCCAGCAGCGCGGGGACTAGCGGGGGGCCCACAGATACGCAGTATTTT	CASSAGTSGGPTDTQYF
NA	15	TRBV2	NA	TRBJ1-6	TGTGCCAGCAGTGAAAGGGGCTCCTATAATTCACCCCTCCACTTT	CASSERGSYNSPLHF
NA	15	TRBV5-1	NA	TRBJ2-5	TGCGCCAGCAGCTTCGACGGGACACTCCAAGAGACCCAGTACTTC	CASSFDGTLQETQYF
NA	15	TRBV27	TRBD1	TRBJ2-1	TGTGCCAGCAGAGGACAGGTCCACTCCTACAATGAGCAGTTCTTC	CASRGQVHSYNEQFF
NA	13	TRBV2	TRBD2	TRBJ2-5	TGTGCCAGCAGTGATAAGCGGGGGGAGACCCAGTACTTC	CASSDKRGETQYF
NA	13	TRBV12-3/TRBV12-4	NA	TRBJ1-1	TGTGCCAGCAGACAGGGAGAGAACACTGAAGCTTTCTTT	CASRQGENTEAFF
NA	16	TRBV10-3	NA	TRBJ1-6	TGTGCCATCAGTCCGCAGGGACCTCCCCAGGGGTCACCCCTCCACTTT	CAISPQGPPQGSPLHF
NA	14	TRBV18	TRBD1	TRBJ1-6	TGTGCCAGCTCACAAAGGGACAGGGGGCCTCCCCTCCACTTT	CASSQRDRGPPLHF
NA	13	TRBV19	NA	TRBJ1-4	TGTGCCAGTAGTATAAGGACAGTCGAAAAACTGTTTTTT	CASSIRTVEKLFF
NA	16	TRBV7-3	NA	TRBJ2-1	TGTGCCAGCAGCCACTTCCCGGGGGTCTCCTACAATGAGCAGTTCTTC	CASSHFPGVSYNEQFF
NA	14	TRBV24-1	NA	TRBJ2-1	TGTGCCACTGGACAGGCGGGGTCCTACAATGAGCAGTTCTTC	CATGQAGSYNEQFF
few	16	TRBV19	NA	TRBJ2-2	TGTGCCAGTAGTATGGCGGAGGGAACGGGCACCGGGGAGCTGTTTTTT	CASSMAEGTGTGELFF
NA	16	TRBV11-2	NA	TRBJ1-3	TGTGCCAGCAGGCAAACGGGTGCCTTCTCTGGAAACACCATATATTTT	CASRQTGAFSGNTIYF
NA	16	TRBV28	TRBD1	TRBJ1-5	TGTGCCACCCTGGGAATGGACAGGGGGCGTCTGCAGCCCCAGCATTTT	CATLGMDRGRLQPQHF
NA	15	TRBV19	NA	TRBJ1-4	TGTGCCAGTAAGGGGTCATGGGGTCGAAATGAAAAACTGTTTTTT	CASKGSWGRNEKLFF
NA	15	TRBV5-1	NA	TRBJ2-5	TGCGCCAGCAGCTTGTATGCAGCGGGCCAGGAGACCCAGTACTTC	CASSLYAAGQETQYF
NA	16	TRBV11-1	NA	TRBJ1-6	TGTGCCAGCAGCGGGGCGGCGAGCTCCTATAATTCACCCCTCCACTTT	CASSGAASSYNSPLHF
once	15	TRBV28	NA	TRBJ2-7	TGTGCCAGCAGTTTAGGGGGGATTCTACTCTACGAGCAGTACTTC	CASSLGGILLYEQYF
NA	13	TRBV6-2/TRBV6-3	TRBD1	TRBJ2-1	TGTGCCAGCAGTTACATAGAGACAGGGTGGCAGTTCTTC	CASSYIETGWQFF
many	18	TRBV7-2	TRBD1	TRBJ1-6	TGTGCCAGCAGCTTAGTATTGGGGGCGGGGACAGTGAATTCACCCCTCCACTTT	CASSLVLGAGTVNSPLHF
NA	18	TRBV28	TRBD1	TRBJ1-1	TGTGCCAGCAGTTTATATCCGGGGACAGGGGAGGTGAACACTGAAGCTTTCTTT	CASSLYPGTGEVNTEAFF
once	18	TRBV2	TRBD2	TRBJ2-2	TGTGCCAGCAGTGCCCGGCTAGCGGGAATTGGGAACACCGGGGAGCTGTTTTTT	CASSARLAGIGNTGELFF
NA	17	TRBV4-2	NA	TRBJ1-2	TGTGCCAGCAGCCAAGTGGCCCCCGGGGGGACCGACTATGGCTACACCTTC	CASSQVAPGGTDYGYTF
NA	14	TRBV10-3	TRBD1	TRBJ2-3	TGTGCCATCAGCCGGACAGGGGGTTCAGATACGCAGTATTTT	CAISRTGGSDTQYF
NA	15	TRBV6-2/TRBV6-3	TRBD1	TRBJ1-2	TGTGCCAGCAGTTACGGACAGGGTACTAACTATGGCTACACCTTC	CASSYGQGTNYGYTF
NA	15	TRBV5-1	TRBD1	TRBJ2-4	TGCGCCAGCAGCCCCTTAGACAGGGCCGCGGACATTCAGTACTTC	CASSPLDRAADIQYF
NA	18	TRBV9	TRBD2	TRBJ2-7	TGTGCCAGCAGCGTAGGTGGGAGCGGGGGGATCGTTTCCTACGAGCAGTACTTC	CASSVGGSGGIVSYEQYF
NA	11	TRBV30	NA	TRBJ2-5	TGTGCCCTGGCATCGGGGGAGACCCAGTACTTC	CALASGETQYF
NA	13	TRBV7-9	NA	TRBJ1-2	TGTGCCAGCAGCCAGGACACAAACTATGGCTACACCTTC	CASSQDTNYGYTF
NA	16	TRBV18	NA	TRBJ1-6	TGTGCCAGCTCACCCCCCGGCAGGTCCTATAATTCACCCCTCCACTTT	CASSPPGRSYNSPLHF
NA	16	TRBV28	TRBD1	TRBJ2-1	TGTGCCAGCAGTTCGATCGGGACAGGGGTGTACAATGAGCAGTTCTTC	CASSSIGTGVYNEQFF
NA	12	TRBV28	NA	TRBJ1-4	TGTGCCAGCGGAGGAGGTAATGAAAAACTGTTTTTT	CASGGGNEKLFF
NA	15	TRBV9	TRBD2	TRBJ2-3	TGTGCCAGCAGGCAAACTCTAGCGGATACAGATACGCAGTATTTT	CASRQTLADTDTQYF
NA	12	TRBV3-1/TRBV3-2	NA	TRBJ1-3	TGTGCCAGCAGCCAAGGGTTGAGGACCATATATTTT	CASSQGLRTIYF
NA	14	TRBV10-3	TRBD1	TRBJ1-3	TGTGCCATCAAAGGGACAGGGTCCGGAAACACCATATATTTT	CAIKGTGSGNTIYF
once	12	TRBV25-1	NA	TRBJ2-7	TGTGCCAGCAGTGAATCGGGTTACGAGCAGTACTTC	CASSESGYEQYF
NA	15	TRBV28	TRBD2	TRBJ2-1	TGTGCCAGCAGTTTCGGCGGGAGGGCCTACGATGAGCAGTTCTTC	CASSFGGRAYDEQFF